A selection of T cell receptor beta chains follows, all from one sample in a study of blood T cell repertoires in COVID-19. TCRdb's copy holds only in-frame clones and misses some; the assay was immunoSEQ multiplex PCR. The top ten hold under 3% of the sample, which has about 120,000 clones, roughly 80% seen once. The sequencing input was peripheral blood. The receptors were gathered from a man aged 30 to 45 with acute or convalescent COVID-19. The CDR3 runs from the conserved cysteine through the conserved F or W. D genes are given only for firm matches. Clone size, where shown, is once, few, many, or a class for clones that have expanded.

>once|TRBV6-5|.|13|TRBJ1-5
TGTGCCAGCAGTTACCAGGTTGATCAGCCCCAGCATTTT
CASSYQVDQPQHF
>many|TRBV19|.|15|TRBJ1-2
TGTGCCAGTAGTATAGCGCAGGGGCCCAACTATGGCTACACCTTC
CASSIAQGPNYGYTF
>.|TRBV6-5|.|13|TRBJ2-7
TGTGCCAGCACGGACACGTTCTCCTACGAGCAGTACTTC
CASTDTFSYEQYF
>.|TRBV7-9|TRBD1|17|TRBJ2-7
TGTGCCAGCAGCTTAGCGGGGGGCGGGGACAGGGCCCACGAGCAGTACTTC
CASSLAGGGDRAHEQYF
>.|TRBV27|TRBD2|16|TRBJ2-1
TGTGCCAGCCGCCCGGGACTAGCGGGGGGCTACAATGAGCAGTTCTTC
CASRPGLAGGYNEQFF
>.|TRBV5-1|.|13|TRBJ2-5
TGCGCCAGCAGCCCCGGACAGCAAGAGACCCAGTACTTC
CASSPGQQETQYF
>.|TRBV9|TRBD2|15|TRBJ2-3
TGTGCCAGCAGCGTCGGGGGAGGGTACACAGATACGCAGTATTTT
CASSVGGGYTDTQYF
>.|TRBV6-2/TRBV6-3|.|14|TRBJ1-2
TGTGCCAGCAGTTATCCCCAGGGAAGCTATGGCTACACCTTC
CASSYPQGSYGYTF
>.|TRBV11-2|.|14|TRBJ1-3
TGTGCCAGCAGCTCCCCTAGTGGGTGGGACACCATATATTTT
CASSSPSGWDTIYF
>once|TRBV7-2|.|14|TRBJ1-3
TGTGCCAGCAGCCTCAGGGAATCCGGAAACACCATATATTTT
CASSLRESGNTIYF
>.|TRBV6-5|TRBD2|14|TRBJ2-1
TGTGCCAGCAGGTTGCGGGGAGCGGGGAATGAGCAGTTCTTC
CASRLRGAGNEQFF
>few|TRBV27|.|14|TRBJ2-7
TGTGCCAGCAGTTTATCAGGGGGAGTAGTCGAGCAGTACTTC
CASSLSGGVVEQYF
>.|TRBV7-2|.|13|TRBJ1-2
TGTGCCAGCAGCTCGGGTCGTAACTATGGCTACACCTTC
CASSSGRNYGYTF
>.|TRBV20-1|.|11|TRBJ1-2
TGCAGTGCCCCACAATTTCCTGGCTACACCTTC
CSAPQFPGYTF
>.|TRBV6-5|.|15|TRBJ1-1
TGTGCCAGCAGTTACAGTGAACATCTGAACACTGAAGCTTTCTTT
CASSYSEHLNTEAFF
>.|TRBV3-1/TRBV3-2|TRBD2|13|TRBJ2-3
TGTGCCAGCAAGGCGGGGGGGACAGATACGCAGTATTTT
CASKAGGTDTQYF
>.|TRBV7-2|TRBD1|15|TRBJ1-1
TGTGCCAGCAGCTTTACAGGGGAGGCGAACACTGAAGCTTTCTTT
CASSFTGEANTEAFF
>.|TRBV13|TRBD2|15|TRBJ2-1
TGTGCCAGCAGCCCCAGCGGGAGCTCCTACAATGAGCAGTTCTTC
CASSPSGSSYNEQFF
>.|TRBV5-4|.|14|TRBJ1-4
TGTGCCAGCAGCGGCGGGGGAACTAATGAAAAACTGTTTTTT
CASSGGGTNEKLFF
>.|TRBV9|TRBD2|18|TRBJ2-3
TGTGCCAGCGCAGGGACCGGACTAGCGGGAGGGCGGGGAGATACGCAGTATTTT
CASAGTGLAGGRGDTQYF
>.|TRBV18|.|15|TRBJ2-7
TGTGCCAGCTCACCCCGGACAGTGTTATCCTACGAGCAGTACTTC
CASSPRTVLSYEQYF
>.|TRBV7-8|.|17|TRBJ2-3
TGTGCCAGCAGCTTTTTTCGGCGGGGCCACAGCACAGATACGCAGTATTTT
CASSFFRRGHSTDTQYF
>.|TRBV30|.|12|TRBJ2-5
TGTGCCTGGAGTCCCGGGCAAGAGACCCAGTACTTC
CAWSPGQETQYF
>.|TRBV11-2|TRBD2|15|TRBJ2-2
TGTGCCAGCAGCCTAGCGGGGGGGAACACCGGGGAGCTGTTTTTT
CASSLAGGNTGELFF
>.|TRBV19|TRBD1|15|TRBJ1-1
TGTGCCAGTAGTATAACCGGGACAGGGTTTTTTGGGGCTTTCTTT
CASSITGTGFFGAFF
>.|TRBV7-8|.|13|TRBJ1-1
TGTGCCAGCAGCTTAGAGCTGAACACTGAAGCTTTCTTT
CASSLELNTEAFF
>.|TRBV6-5|TRBD1|14|TRBJ1-2
TGTGCCAGCAGCCCCGACGGGACAGCCCAAGGTAGCACCTTC
CASSPDGTAQGSTF
>.|TRBV12-5|TRBD1|14|TRBJ1-4
TGTGCTAGTGGTTCAACAGGGGGTTCGGAAAAACTGTTTTTT
CASGSTGGSEKLFF
>.|TRBV6-5|TRBD1|15|TRBJ1-5
TGTGCCAGCAGGCCTCGACAGGGGGGCAATCAGCCCCAGCATTTT
CASRPRQGGNQPQHF
>.|TRBV9|TRBD1|15|TRBJ2-1
TGTGCCAGCAGCCCCCGACAGGGAAGTTTTAATGAGCAGTTCTTC
CASSPRQGSFNEQFF
>.|TRBV5-3|.|14|TRBJ2-1
TGTGCCAGAAGATCTGGACTACCGAACAATGAGCAGTTCTTC
CARRSGLPNNEQFF